The source of this T cell receptor beta chain is a study of blood T cell repertoires in COVID-19. In the study's own analysis: Estimation of nucleated cell counts relied on the amplification of reference gene primers. The method was immunoSEQ multiplex PCR; TCRdb's version includes in-frame clones alone and lacks a portion of them. V and J calls plus clone size are reproduced from that table; the DNA served to infer D and trimming. This table has about 270,000 clones, 70% to 90% appearing once. The receptor was isolated from a woman in her twenties or thirties with acute COVID-19. Sequenced input: PBMCs or T cells enriched from blood (not recorded which).

DNA for the CDR3: TGCGCCAGCAGCTTGGTGGCAGAAACGACTGAAGCTTTCTTT. Translation: CASSLVAETTEAFF. This sequence joins TRBV5-1 and TRBJ1-1; D remains unclear. Per the germline V gene, CDR1 is SGHRS and CDR2 is YFSETQ. This CDR3 contains 14 residues. V lost 0 bases and J 5 bases, leaving 11 bases between the germline ends. The whole variable domain, remainder taken from reference TRBV5-1 and TRBJ1-1, is KAGVTQTPRYLIKTRGQQVTLSCSPISGHRSVSWYQQTPGQGLQFLFEYFSETQRNKGNFPGRFSGRQFSNSRSEMNVSTLELGDSALYLCASSLVAETTEAFFGQGTRLTVV.